This TCR beta chain was recorded in a study of blood T cell repertoires in COVID-19. Whole-study context: Material from acute and convalescent COVID-19 was sourced from the United States, Italy and Spain. The analysed material was cDNA or gDNA that came from T cells, B-cell-depleted T cells, or PBMCs.

The V and J ends lost 8 bases and 6 bases respectively, with 16 bases between them. The CDR3 totals 14 residues. Germline lookup yields CDR1 ENHRY and CDR2 SYGVKD. All enrollees were roughly 18 to 89 years old and from 25 or so US areas. Sequenced by immunoSEQ multiplex PCR; TCRdb stores in-frame clones only, minus some. The sample contains fewer than 300,000 clones, about 91% of which appear only once. The clonotype comes from a woman aged 40 to 55 with acute COVID-19. The sample consisted of PBMCs or T cells enriched from blood (not recorded which). V is TRBV10-3 and J is TRBJ1-4; D not certain. In DNA form, the CDR3 reads TGTGCCATCTCCGACCCTAGCAAGGATGAAAAACTGTTTTTT. This translates into CAISDPSKDEKLFF.